This TCR beta chain stems from a study of beta chain features in type 1 diabetes. For the study at large: Taken together, all samples contributed some 100 million examined sorted cells. The study's findings and limits: Type 1 diabetes patients had VDJ junctions that carried fewer insertions and more deletions. Significant though moderate, a shortening of TCRB CDR3s appeared in all four CD4+ subsets of Type 1 diabetes patients.

This clone has more than one count but fewer than ten. Its antigen is unidentified. V lost 4 bases, J lost 5 bases, and 10 bases lay in between. There are 13 residues in the CDR3. Germline lookup yields CDR1 SGHNT and CDR2 YYREEE (reference sequence). Each donor gave one heparinised blood draw averaging roughly 100 mL. All of the isolated RNA was reverse transcribed, so expressed TCRB transcripts were sequenced. Only in-frame clones appear in the TCRdb table, and some are missing; sequencing was by immunoSEQ multiplex PCR. The repertoire holds hundreds of thousands of clones, with about an eighth as singletons.

V gene TRBV5-4 combines with J gene TRBJ2-4; D is perhaps TRBD1 (5 bases). Sample: naive CD4+ T cells from blood. The sequence was obtained from a man in his late teens or twenties with type 1 diabetes. CDR3 protein: CASSPEGENIQYF. CDR3 DNA sequence: TGTGCCAGCAGCCCTGAAGGGGAAAACATTCAGTACTTC.